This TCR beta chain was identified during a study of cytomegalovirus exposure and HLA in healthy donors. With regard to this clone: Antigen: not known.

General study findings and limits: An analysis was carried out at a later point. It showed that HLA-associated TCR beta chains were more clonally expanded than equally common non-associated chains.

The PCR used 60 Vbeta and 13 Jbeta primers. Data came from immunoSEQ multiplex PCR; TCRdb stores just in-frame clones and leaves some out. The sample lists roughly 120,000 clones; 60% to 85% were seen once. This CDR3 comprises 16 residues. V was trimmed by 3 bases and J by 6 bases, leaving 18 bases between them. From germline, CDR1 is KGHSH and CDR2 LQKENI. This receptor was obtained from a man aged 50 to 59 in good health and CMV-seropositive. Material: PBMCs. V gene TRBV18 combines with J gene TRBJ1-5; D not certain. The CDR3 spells CASSPQESTRGQPQHF. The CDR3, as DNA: TGTGCCAGCTCACCCCAAGAATCAACACGGGGTCAGCCCCAGCATTTT.